Presented here are 17 T cell receptor beta chains from one specimen sequenced in a study of T cell responses to AZD1222 COVID-19 vaccine. TCRdb's table, derived via immunoSEQ multiplex PCR, lists solely in-frame clones and lacks some. The table has roughly 150,000 clones, about nine tenths seen once; the top ten hold approximately 2.1%. This material consisted of peripheral blood, taken on day 0 of AZD1222 vaccination. These receptors all come from an adult in good health.

The V and J genes are TRBV28 and TRBJ2-1; the D is unclear. Trimming pared 2 bases from V and 11 bases from J, leaving 10 bases between. Germline-derived CDR1 and CDR2 are MDHEN and SYDVKM. CDR3 size: 12 residues. The CDR3 spells CASSLPGAKQFF. Written as DNA, the CDR3 is TGTGCCAGCAGTTTACCTGGAGCTAAGCAGTTCTTC.

In this sample, this clone turned up once. The genes are TRBV6-2 or TRBV6-3 and TRBJ1-1, with D maybe TRBD1 (6 bases). The CDR3 covers 17 residues. V was pared by 2 bases and J by 1 base, with 17 bases between. Germline CDR1 and CDR2: MNHEY and SVGEGT. Here the CDR3 reads CASSYRTRGTPNTEAFF. DNA for the CDR3: TGTGCCAGCAGTTACCGGACAAGGGGGACACCGAACACTGAAGCTTTCTTT.

The chain joins TRBV12-2 to TRBJ2-1; the table gives TRBD2 as D, unverified against the DNA. TRBV12-2 is listed as a pseudogene. There are 18 residues in the CDR3. Here the CDR3 reads CASRLEAGGEIHHNEQFF. DNA for the CDR3: TGTGCAAGTCGCTTAGAAGCGGGAGGGGAGATACATCACAATGAGCAGTTCTTC.

The rearrangement joins TRBV19 to TRBJ2-3, with D perhaps matching TRBD1 (6 bases). CDR1 is LNHDA and CDR2 is SQIVND in the germline V gene (reference sequence). CDR3 size: 14 residues. V lost 6 bases, J lost 1 base, and 11 bases lay in between. CDR3 loop: CASSRTAGTDTQYF. CDR3 in DNA: TGTGCCAGTAGCAGGACAGCCGGCACAGATACGCAGTATTTT.

The chain employs TRBV5-1 and TRBJ1-1; D unresolved. Between the trimmed V and J ends, which lost 0 bases and 2 bases, there was a span of 8 bases. CDR3 length: 14 amino acids. The V gene's germline CDR1 is SGHRS and CDR2 YFSETQ. CDR3 protein: CASSLGQQNTEAFF. The DNA of the CDR3 is TGCGCCAGCAGCTTGGGTCAACAAAACACTGAAGCTTTCTTT.

The genes are TRBV9 and TRBJ1-2, with D perhaps TRBD1 (5 bases). Germline V CDR1 and CDR2: SGDLS, YYNGEE. Trimming took 3 bases from V and 5 from J, leaving 17 bases between them. CDR3 length equals 15 residues. As DNA, the CDR3 is TGTGCCAGCAGCGGGGCCGCAGGGTGGACTTATGGCTACACCTTC. Its translation is CASSGAAGWTYGYTF.

In DNA form, the CDR3 reads TGTGCCAGCCGAGCGGAGCGGGCCGGGGCAGATACGCAGTATTTT. It encodes CASRAERAGADTQYF. The chain joins TRBV2 to TRBJ2-3; D may be TRBD2 (6 bases). This CDR3 has 15 amino acids. V lost 8 bases and J lost 4, with 19 bases in between. CDR1 SNHLY and CDR2 FYNNEI come from the germline V gene.

The chain is built from TRBV28 and TRBJ1-2; D uncertain. Germline V gene data show CDR1 as MDHEN and CDR2 as SYDVKM. Trimming stripped 4 bases from V and 1 base from J, with 4 bases between. This CDR3 has 12 amino acids. CDR3 coding DNA: TGTGCCAGCAGTTATCTTAACTATGGCTACACCTTC. It translates to CASSYLNYGYTF.

The CDR3 DNA reads TGTGCCAGCAGCTTAGAAGCGGGAGGGATCTACGAGCAGTACTTC. Translation gives CASSLEAGGIYEQYF. The V call is TRBV7-2, the J call TRBJ2-7, with 10 bases fitting TRBD2. Germline-derived CDR1 and CDR2 are SGHTA and FQGNSA. Losses at the gene ends were 1 base for V and 3 bases for J; bases not matched to a gene: 3. The CDR3 loop spans 15 amino acids.

The V call is TRBV5-1, the J call TRBJ2-1; TRBD2 matches 7 bases. This CDR3 spans 15 amino acids. Trimming removed 2 bases from V and 7 bases from J; junction bases left unmatched: 9. The germline CDR1 and CDR2 sequences are SGHRS and YFSETQ. The CDR3 spells CASSFLAALGNEQFF. DNA of the CDR3: TGCGCCAGCAGCTTCCTAGCGGCCCTAGGGAATGAGCAGTTCTTC.

For this clone: Different DNA sequences within this sample yield the same CDR3. The V gene is TRBV5-4, the J gene TRBJ1-2, with 9 bases lining up with TRBD1. Germline V lookup: CDR1 SGHNT, CDR2 YYREEE (reference sequence). With V trimmed by 0 bases and J by 7 bases, 4 bases remained unmatched. The CDR3 has 14 residues. The CDR3 nucleotides are TGTGCCAGCAGCTTGGGACAGGGGGTTGGTGGCTACACCTTC. It codes for CASSLGQGVGGYTF.

The DNA for the CDR3 is TGTGCCAGCAGTTACTCGAGCTATAGCAATCAGCCCCAGCATTTT. It yields the protein CASSYSSYSNQPQHF. This chain uses TRBV6-5 with TRBJ1-5; D gene unclear. The CDR3 is 15 residues long. Trimming pared 0 bases from V and 0 bases from J, leaving 6 bases between. Germline V gene data show CDR1 as MNHEY and CDR2 as SVGAGI.

The chain uses TRBV7-6 and TRBJ2-7; the match to TRBD2 covers 8 bases. The CDR3 extends over 14 amino acids. Germline CDR1 and CDR2: SGHVS and FNYEAQ. The J segment lost 1 base and the V segment lost 5 bases, leaving 4 bases of the junction unmatched. The CDR3 is CASSSSGISYEQYF. In DNA, the CDR3 is TGTGCCAGCAGCAGTAGCGGGATTTCCTACGAGCAGTACTTC.

This chain links TRBV24-1 with TRBJ2-1; 13 bases match TRBD2. This CDR3 region has 13 residues. Germline V gene lookup returns CDR1 KGHDR and CDR2 SFDVKD. The V gene end was trimmed by 7 bases and the J gene end by 10 bases; junction bases not matched to a gene: 3. This CDR3 reads CATSGGLAGEQFF. The CDR3 DNA reads as TGTGCCACCAGCGGGGGACTAGCGGGAGAGCAGTTCTTC.

The rearrangement links TRBV9 to TRBJ2-5; D ambiguous. V gave up 4 bases and J gave up 3 bases, with 13 bases separating them. The CDR3 covers 14 residues. The germline CDR1 and CDR2 sequences are SGDLS and YYNGEE. The CDR3 DNA is TGTGCCAGCAGCTATAACGCGGCGGAAGAGACCCAGTACTTC. It codes for CASSYNAAEETQYF.

V is TRBV27 and J is TRBJ1-6, with D possibly TRBD1 on 6 matching bases. Trimming removed 2 bases at V and 10 bases at J, with 9 bases between. Germline assignment: CDR1 MNHEY and CDR2 SMNVEV (reference sequence). This CDR3 has 13 residues. CDR3 sequence reads: CASSLGRGSPLHF. Written as DNA, the CDR3 is TGTGCCAGCAGTTTAGGCAGGGGATCACCCCTCCACTTT.

The rearrangement joins TRBV6-6 to TRBJ2-4; the D gene is possibly TRBD1 (5 bases). The CDR3 has 16 residues. Germline V gene data show CDR1 as MNHNY and CDR2 as SVGAGI (reference sequence). Trimming removed 6 bases at V and 1 base at J, with 16 bases between. For the CDR3, the DNA is TGTGCCAGCAGGTCGACGTGGGGCGAGGCCAAAAACATTCAGTACTTC. It yields the protein CASRSTWGEAKNIQYF.